This T cell receptor (beta chain) was documented in a study of T cell responses to AZD1222 COVID-19 vaccine (dated by TCRdb to about 2021). About the study as a whole: Because spike-specific TCR depth and breadth did not differ between the two schedules, AZD1222 recipients who got a second dose at roughly 4 weeks were pooled with those who got a second dose at roughly 12 weeks. A total of 233 trial participants underwent TCR sequencing, of whom about 200 had received two doses of AZD1222 and around 25 had received two doses of the MenACWY control vaccine. Trial participants were enrolled by age into subgroups of 18-55, 56-69 and 70-plus years, and roughly 160, 29 and 62 TCR-sequenced participants, respectively, were included in these subgroups.

The CDR3 regions of human TCRbeta chains were subjected to immunosequencing. The source study handled its data this way. Repertoire TCRs were checked for matches against a reference library of SARS-CoV-2-specific TCRs that had been generated using the MIRA antigen-specificity platform. Breadth meant the fraction of unique TCRs that were SARS-CoV-2-associated, whereas depth meant the fraction of total T cells that were SARS-CoV-2-associated. Using the MIRA data, each spike-specific TCR was mapped to the spike region that the TCR reacts to and placed in a CD4 or CD8 class. Log10-transformed breadth and depth values were compared by one-way ANOVA with Sidak's multiple comparisons tests. Sourced from immuneACCESS, this table was stored by TCRdb with only in-frame sequences that have V and J called. A share of the clones is absent; for the studies checked, an unresolved V gene accounts for under half, and the remainder has no known explanation. The DNA gave D and trimming, while V, J and clone size come from that table. A total of approximately 190,000 clones appear in this sample, almost 95% of them only once. The leading ten clones occupy over 1% of the sample.

Explained via the paper, the time point label denotes: baseline before first vaccination. Samples from vaccinated people were obtained from the UK trials COV001 and COV002, which included a single-blind randomized controlled phase 2/3 trial of AZD1222 (ChAdOx1 nCoV-19) in healthy adults. For TCRbeta chain sequencing, PBMC samples were collected from trial participants at day 0 and at day 28 after the second dose. CDR1 and CDR2 (PRHDT, FYEKMQ) derive from the germline V gene (reference sequence). Trimming accounts for 5 bases at V and 3 bases at J, while the number of junction bases matched to no gene is 4. There are 13 amino acids in the CDR3, from cysteine to phenylalanine inclusive. The kept DNA is CDR3 alone, 39 bases in frame from the first base. A word on this clone: Its cognate antigen has yet to be identified. Nothing much larger sits one base from this clone, and base qualities are not available.

The research as a whole found: CD4 TCRs associated with the vaccine covered the entire spike protein, and the dominant responses were in regions 160-218 and 743-854. No day 14 peak-response samples were available, so repertoires were characterized only after the peak T cell response. In the small 56-69-year group, the increase in depth fell short of significance, most likely because of low power. Participants were mostly white British, with more females than males. The authors suggested clonal diversity may have been underestimated. After two AZD1222 doses, spike-specific TCR breadth and depth were significantly higher than at day 0 and than in MenACWY recipients. Conclusions about previously exposed vaccinees are limited, since just a handful of AZD1222 recipients were seropositive for SARS-CoV-2 at baseline. Reportedly, close to half of the unique spike-specific TCRs recognized epitopes lying outside the regions that are mutated in the B.1.351 and B.1.1.7 variants.

The V and J genes are TRBV13 and TRBJ2-7, and 7 junction bases match TRBD2. The source was peripheral blood, collected on day 0 of AZD1222 vaccination. The sequence came from an adult in good health. CDR3 protein: CASSPGGSYEQYF. The DNA sequence is as follows: TGTGCCAGCAGCCCCGGGGGGAGCTACGAGCAGTACTTC.